What follows are 30 T cell receptor beta chains derived from one specimen sequenced in a study of shared clonotypes between healthy human individuals. Using immunoSEQ multiplex PCR, the repertoire was profiled, and TCRdb retains in-frame clones only, with some absent. The table has 800,000 to 1,200,000 clones, approximately 80% seen once; the top ten hold 0.5% to 0.6%. Sequenced input: memory CD4+ T cells from PBMCs. Subset in this sample: CD45RA-negative fraction. These receptors were obtained from a man younger than 35 in good health. Some clones in this sample may be carry-over from other donors' samples.

This rearrangement joins TRBV19 to TRBJ2-7, with D unclear. The CDR3 has 15 residues. The V end lost 7 bases, the J end lost 0 bases, and 16 bases lay between the germline ends. The germline gives CDR1 LNHDA, CDR2 SQIVND (reference sequence). CDR3 region: CASTPSIQSSYEQYF. The CDR3 DNA follows: TGTGCCAGTACCCCGAGCATCCAGAGCTCCTACGAGCAGTACTTC.

This clone has just a few counts. This sequence joins TRBV7-8 and TRBJ2-7; TRBD1 might be the D (7 bases). Germline V gene lookup returns CDR1 SGHVS and CDR2 FQNEAQ. The CDR3 loop spans 16 amino acids. Between the trimmed V and J ends, which lost 4 bases and 3 bases, there was a span of 19 bases. CDR3 nucleotides: TGTGCCAGCAGCTCGACGTCACCAGGGGGGAGCTACGAGCAGTACTTC. The encoded protein is CASSSTSPGGSYEQYF.

The V call is TRBV7-6, the J call TRBJ2-3; D not resolved. This CDR3 is 15 amino acids long. The V end was cut by 1 base, the J end by 2 bases, with 10 bases between. Per germline, CDR1 SGHVS and CDR2 FNYEAQ. The CDR3 spells CASSLDGLYTDTQYF. The CDR3 region has the DNA TGTGCCAGCAGCTTAGACGGGCTATACACAGATACGCAGTATTTT. Combining the CDR3 with reference TRBV7-6 and TRBJ2-3 gives the whole variable domain GAGVSQSPRYKVTKRGQDVALRCDPISGHVSLYWYRQALGQGPEFLTYFNYEAQQDKSGLPNDRFSAERPEGSISTLTIQRTEQRDSAMYRCASSLDGLYTDTQYFGPGTRLTVL.

V usage is TRBV2 and J usage is TRBJ1-2; D is unclear. The CDR3 consists of 14 residues. Trimming took off 2 bases at V and 7 bases at J, with 14 bases between the two ends. Germline V gene sequence: CDR1 SNHLY, CDR2 FYNNEI. The CDR3 DNA is TGTGCCAGCAGTGAAAATGGGAAACGGGGTGGCTACACCTTC. Amino acids: CASSENGKRGGYTF.

The chain joins TRBV6-5 to TRBJ2-1; TRBD2 aligns across 15 bases. Germline V lookup: CDR1 MNHEY, CDR2 SVGAGI. This CDR3 region has 14 residues. V was pared by 5 bases and J by 8 bases, with 1 base of the junction left unmatched. CDR3 sequence: CASSRTSGRDEQFF. CDR3 bases: TGTGCCAGCAGTAGGACTAGCGGGAGGGATGAGCAGTTCTTC.

V gene TRBV5-8 combines with J gene TRBJ1-5, with D perhaps TRBD1 (5 bases). Germline assignment: CDR1 SGHTS and CDR2 YDEGEE. This CDR3 has 15 amino acids. Trimming took off 2 bases at V and 7 bases at J, with 16 bases between the two ends. DNA for the CDR3: TGTGCCAGCAGCTTTGGAGACAGCAGCCAACAGCCCCAGCATTTT. Its protein product is CASSFGDSSQQPQHF.

The V and J genes are TRBV5-4 and TRBJ1-2; D is undetermined. The CDR3 runs 15 residues. V lost 0 bases and J lost 0, with 9 bases in between. CDR1 is SGHNT and CDR2 is YYREEE in the germline V gene (reference sequence). The CDR3 nucleotides are TGTGCCAGCAGCTTGGTCGGGTTAGCTAACTATGGCTACACCTTC. It codes for CASSLVGLANYGYTF.

The chain has TRBV2 and TRBJ2-2; perhaps D is TRBD1 or TRBD2 (5 bases each). CDR1 and CDR2 (germline): SNHLY, FYNNEI. V lost 8 bases to trimming and J lost 1 base, with 11 bases between them. This CDR3 has 14 amino acids. CDR3 region: CASGLRENTGELFF. Here the CDR3 DNA reads TGTGCCAGCGGACTCAGGGAGAACACCGGGGAGCTGTTTTTT.

The chain links TRBV14 to TRBJ1-2; D gene unclear. The germline V gene encodes CDR1 SGHDN and CDR2 FVKESK. The CDR3 length is 12 residues. V was pared by 0 bases and J by 14 bases, with 13 bases between. In DNA form, the CDR3 reads TGTGCCAGCAGCCAAGATATGAGGAAATGGACCTTC. Encoded protein: CASSQDMRKWTF.

V and J are TRBV5-5 and TRBJ2-7; D gene uncertain. V was pared by 1 base and J by 6 bases, with 11 bases between. The CDR3 sequence is 13 residues long. Germline V gives CDR1 SGHKS, CDR2 YYEKEE (reference sequence). The CDR3 spells CASSLWLQSEQYF. As DNA, the CDR3 is TGTGCCAGCAGCTTGTGGCTACAGAGCGAGCAGTACTTC.

The V call is TRBV5-4, the J call TRBJ2-3, with 14 bases fitting TRBD2. The CDR3 sequence is 18 residues long. J gave up 9 bases and V 4 bases, and 16 bases lay outside the gene matches. CDR1 and CDR2 (germline): SGHNT, YYREEE (reference sequence). This chain's CDR3 is CASSPGTAGTSGSKTQYF. The CDR3 DNA reads TGTGCCAGCAGCCCGGGGACAGCGGGGACTAGCGGGAGCAAGACGCAGTATTTT.

At least ten counts were recorded for this clone. The chain recombines TRBV19 with TRBJ1-1, with TRBD1 matching over 7 bases. CDR1 LNHDA and CDR2 SQIVND come from the germline V gene (reference sequence). The CDR3 extends over 14 amino acids. After removal of 5 bases from V and 5 bases from J, the junction contained 8 bases not matched to a gene. The CDR3 DNA sequence: TGTGCCAGTAGTTACCTCCTGGGACAGACTGAAGCTTTCTTT. Translating gives CASSYLLGQTEAFF.

The V and J genes are TRBV7-9 and TRBJ1-2; TRBD1 might be the D (5 bases). Germline CDR1 is SEHNR and CDR2 is FQNEAQ (reference sequence). This CDR3 region has 13 residues. V lost 5 bases and J 8 bases, leaving 15 bases between the germline ends. CDR3 region: CASSQGRELGYTF. CDR3 sequence (DNA): TGTGCCAGCAGCCAGGGCAGGGAGTTAGGCTACACCTTC.

The rearrangement joins TRBV7-8 to TRBJ2-7; D could derive from TRBD1 or TRBD2 (5 bases each). Germline CDR1 SGHVS, CDR2 FQNEAQ. The V and J ends lost 5 bases and 5 bases respectively, with 13 bases between them. The CDR3 contains 13 residues. The CDR3 here is CASSTGPLNEQYF. The CDR3 DNA reads as TGTGCCAGCAGCACGGGACCGCTAAACGAGCAGTACTTC. The full variable domain, with the rest looked up from reference TRBV7-8 and TRBJ2-7, is GAGVSQSPRYKVAKRGQDVALRCDPISGHVSLFWYQQALGQGPEFLTYFQNEAQLDKSGLPSDRFFAERPEGSVSTLKIQRTQQEDSAVYLCASSTGPLNEQYFGPGTRLTVT.

This clone was observed a few times. This chain's CDR3 is CASSLRDPRYGYTF. The DNA of the CDR3 is TGTGCCAGCAGTCTACGCGACCCTCGATATGGCTACACCTTC. The V gene is TRBV6-1, the J gene TRBJ1-2; D is undetermined. CDR1 is MNHNS, CDR2 SASEGT, per germline. The CDR3 loop spans 14 amino acids. V was trimmed by 5 bases and J by 5 bases, leaving 15 bases between them.

This rearrangement joins TRBV9 to TRBJ2-3; tentatively, D is TRBD2 (5 bases). CDR1 and CDR2 from the germline V gene are SGDLS and YYNGEE. The length of the CDR3 is 15 residues. Deletions cut 0 bases from V and 4 bases from J, with 12 bases between. CDR3 in DNA: TGTGCCAGCAGCGTAGACGGTCTAGCCCCAGATACGCAGTATTTT. Translation gives CASSVDGLAPDTQYF.

This clone was observed once. The chain links TRBV9 to TRBJ2-5; 7 nucleotides line up with TRBD2. V lost 4 bases to trimming and J lost 3 bases; unmatched junction nucleotides: 9. The CDR3 totals 15 residues. Germline CDR1 and CDR2: SGDLS and YYNGEE. This CDR3 is CASSPRSTSEETQYF. As DNA, the CDR3 is TGTGCCAGCAGCCCTCGCAGTACTAGCGAAGAGACCCAGTACTTC.

This clone was recorded once. The chain employs TRBV15 and TRBJ2-7; tentatively, D is TRBD1 (6 bases). Germline lookup yields CDR1 LNHNV and CDR2 YYDKDF (reference sequence). The CDR3 covers 16 residues. V lost 1 base to trimming and J lost 1 base, with 14 bases between them. The CDR3 loop reads CATSRGRGNPSYEQYF. The CDR3 coding sequence is TGTGCCACCAGCAGAGGAAGGGGGAACCCGTCCTACGAGCAGTACTTC.

V gene TRBV7-3 combines with J gene TRBJ2-2, with D perhaps matching TRBD2 (7 bases). CDR1 and CDR2 from the germline V gene are SGHTA and FQGTGA. The CDR3 runs to 16 residues. The V end lost 5 bases, the J end lost 6 bases, and 19 bases lay between the germline ends. The CDR3: CASSTPGGGGAGELFF. The CDR3 bases are TGTGCCAGCAGCACCCCCGGGGGAGGGGGTGCCGGGGAGCTGTTTTTT.

This clone has only one observation. Here the CDR3 reads CASSFRGDSYEQYF. In DNA form, the CDR3 reads TGCGCCAGCAGCTTCCGGGGCGATTCCTACGAGCAGTACTTC. This chain links TRBV5-1 with TRBJ2-7, with D perhaps given as TRBD1 or TRBD2 (5 bases each). CDR1 is SGHRS, CDR2 YFSETQ, per germline. The V gene lost 2 bases and the J gene lost 1 base, with 10 bases spanning the gap. This CDR3 has 14 amino acids.

The chain links TRBV10-3 to TRBJ2-7; 12 bases map to TRBD2. The germline CDR1 and CDR2 sequences are ENHRY and SYGVKD. The ends lost 7 bases at V and 2 bases at J; junction bases unmatched: 6. The CDR3 sequence is 15 residues long. The CDR3 DNA is TGTGCCATCAATGGACTAGCGGGAAGCCCCTACGAGCAGTACTTC. Translation: CAINGLAGSPYEQYF.

The count of this clone is one. The gene calls are TRBV14 and TRBJ2-6; no firm D call. The CDR3 totals 16 residues. Trimming left V 1 base short and J 2 bases short, with 9 bases between. Germline CDR1 is SGHDN and CDR2 is FVKESK. The CDR3 reads CASSQVLTTGANVLTF. The CDR3 DNA reads as TGTGCCAGCAGCCAAGTTCTTACCACTGGGGCCAACGTCCTGACTTTC. The whole variable domain, remainder taken from reference TRBV14 and TRBJ2-6, is EAGVTQFPSHSVIEKGQTVTLRCDPISGHDNLYWYRRVMGKEIKFLLHFVKESKQDESGMPNNRFLAERTGGTYSTLKVQPAELEDSGVYFCASSQVLTTGANVLTFGAGSRLTVL.

This sequence joins TRBV7-3 and TRBJ2-1; TRBD2 matches 7 bases. CDR1 SGHTA and CDR2 FQGTGA come from the germline V gene. With 5 bases clipped from V and 3 bases from J, the junction kept 16 bases outside the gene matches. The CDR3 loop spans 18 amino acids. CDR3 protein: CASSRGPPGLAVYNEQFF. For the CDR3, the DNA is TGTGCCAGCAGCCGGGGACCACCGGGCCTAGCGGTCTACAATGAGCAGTTCTTC.

The V gene is TRBV7-8, the J gene TRBJ1-5; D call uncertain. CDR1 and CDR2 (germline): SGHVS, FQNEAQ. The CDR3 extends over 17 amino acids. Trimming shortened V by 2 bases and J by 0 bases, and 14 bases separated the two germline ends. The DNA of the CDR3 is TGTGCCAGCAGCTTATCGACCAACAGCTATAGCAATCAGCCCCAGCATTTT. Residues: CASSLSTNSYSNQPQHF.

As DNA, the CDR3 is TGTGCCAGCTCCACCGTAACAGACCTTAACTATGGCTACACCTTC. This codes for CASSTVTDLNYGYTF. The rearrangement links TRBV18 to TRBJ1-2; D is ambiguous. Germline CDR1 KGHSH, CDR2 LQKENI. CDR3 length equals 15 residues. V was cut by 6 bases and J by 1 base, with 15 bases left in between.

This clone showed up just a few times. The gene calls are TRBV5-4 and TRBJ2-5, with 11 positions matching TRBD2. The J call may be wrong; the DNA end is better matched by TRBJ2-7. Germline CDR1 reads SGHNT; CDR2 reads YYREEE (reference sequence). The CDR3 runs 16 residues. For the CDR3, the DNA is TGTGCCAGCAGCTTGGGGGGGGCTAGCGGGAGGATCGAGCAGTACTTC. Amino acids: CASSLGGASGRIEQYF.

There are a few counts of this clone. The chain has TRBV6-6 and TRBJ2-7, with 12 bases that match TRBD2. The length of the CDR3 is 16 residues. CDR1 and CDR2 from the germline V gene are MNHNY and SVGAGI (reference sequence). The ends lost 6 bases at V and 1 base at J; junction bases unmatched: 7. The DNA of the CDR3 is TGTGCCAGCAGCCGGACCGGGACTAGCGGGTCCTACGAGCAGTACTTC. It encodes CASSRTGTSGSYEQYF.

V gene TRBV7-8 combines with J gene TRBJ2-7; the match to TRBD2 covers 9 bases. After removal of 8 bases from V and 5 bases from J, the junction contained 13 bases not matched to a gene. This CDR3 has 15 amino acids. The germline CDR1 and CDR2 sequences are SGHVS and FQNEAQ. The CDR3: CASRPSSGSFDEQYF. For the CDR3, the DNA is TGTGCCAGCCGCCCAAGTAGCGGGAGTTTTGACGAGCAGTACTTC.

The chain has TRBV19 and TRBJ1-5, with D unresolved. In germline, CDR1 is LNHDA, CDR2 SQIVND (reference sequence). V lost 3 bases to trimming and J lost 0 bases, with 6 bases between them. There are 14 residues in the CDR3. The DNA of the CDR3 is TGTGCCAGTAGTATTGCACATAGCAATCAGCCCCAGCATTTT. Translated: CASSIAHSNQPQHF.

The table lists this clone with a count of one. J is TRBJ2-1 and V is TRBV28; 13 nucleotides line up with TRBD2. After removal of 3 bases from V and 5 bases from J, the junction contained 7 bases not matched to a gene. CDR3 size: 17 residues. Germline values: CDR1 MDHEN, CDR2 SYDVKM. CDR3 bases: TGTGCCAGCAGTTTGACTAGCGGGAGGATAGGGGACAATGAGCAGTTCTTC. Translated: CASSLTSGRIGDNEQFF.